Presented here are 4 T cell receptor beta chains from one specimen sequenced in a study of neurological immune-mediated disorders. TCRdb processed the 5' RACE reads anew with MiXCR; each CDR3 protein has one entry. The sample holds tens of thousands of distinct CDR3 sequences, around 3.5% seen once. The sequenced sample was PBMCs. Every receptor here comes from a woman aged 30 to 39 with multiple sclerosis.

This clonotype was counted many times. The chain combines TRBV5-1 with TRBJ1-1; the D gene is possibly TRBD1 (6 bases). V lost 3 bases and J 1 base, leaving 10 bases between the germline ends. This CDR3 is built from 14 residues. Per the germline V gene, CDR1 is SGHRS and CDR2 is YFSETQ. DNA of the CDR3: TGCGCCAGCAGCTGGCAGACAGGGAACACTGAAGCTTTCTTT. Its protein is CASSWQTGNTEAFF.

The sample holds many counts of this clonotype. The rearrangement uses TRBV20-1 and TRBJ2-7, with 9 bases fitting TRBD2. J gave up 2 bases and V 3 bases, and 2 bases lay outside the gene matches. This CDR3 is 13 amino acids long. CDR1 is DFQATT and CDR2 is SNEGSKA in the germline V gene (reference sequence). CDR3 region: CSASGLATYEQYF. The CDR3 DNA reads TGCAGTGCTAGCGGACTAGCGACCTACGAGCAGTACTTC.

This clonotype was observed many times. The chain is built from TRBV6-5 and TRBJ1-1; 7 bases are shared with TRBD1. The V and J ends lost 8 bases and 8 bases, in that order; junction bases with no gene match: 5. The CDR3 consists of 11 residues. Per the germline V gene, CDR1 is MNHEY and CDR2 is SVGAGI. CDR3 loop: CASGQGVEAFF. CDR3 sequence (DNA): TGTGCCAGCGGGCAGGGGGTCGAAGCTTTCTTT.

This clonotype came up many times. The chain joins TRBV6-2 or TRBV6-3 to TRBJ2-1; maybe TRBD2 (6 bases). The CDR3 runs to 14 residues. V gave up 5 bases and J gave up 1 base, with 9 bases separating them. Germline V CDR1 and CDR2: MNHEY, SVGEGT. The CDR3 region is CASSSRESYNEQFF. The CDR3 DNA sequence: TGTGCCAGCAGTAGTCGGGAGTCCTACAATGAGCAGTTCTTC.